What follows are 26 T cell receptor beta chains derived from one specimen sequenced in a study of shared clonotypes between healthy human individuals. Data came from immunoSEQ multiplex PCR; TCRdb stores just in-frame clones and leaves some out. Of about 2 million clones in the sample, just under 95% are singletons; the top ten hold 0.85% to 1.2%. Naivety among CD8 cells was defined by CD45RO negativity and positive CCR7 selection, thereby excluding terminally differentiated effector memory CD45RA+ cells. The specimen sequenced was naive CD8+ T cells sorted from blood. The receptors derive from a man younger than 35 in good health.

V and J are TRBV28 and TRBJ2-2; tentative D call: TRBD1 (7 bases). This CDR3 comprises 17 residues. Germline V gives CDR1 MDHEN, CDR2 SYDVKM. V was clipped by 1 base and J by 5 bases, with 17 bases between them. CDR3 DNA: TGTGCCAGCAGTTTATTAGGCCCGACAGGGAGGACCGGGGAGCTGTTTTTT. Protein: CASSLLGPTGRTGELFF. The full variable domain, completed using reference TRBV28 and TRBJ2-2, is DVKVTQSSRYLVKRTGEKVFLECVQDMDHENMFWYRQDPGLGLRLIYFSYDVKMKEKGDIPEGYSVSREKKERFSLILESASTNQTSMYLCASSLLGPTGRTGELFFGEGSRLTVL.

V usage is TRBV5-1 and J usage is TRBJ2-3; 13 bases map to TRBD2. The CDR3 is made up of 17 amino acids. After removal of 3 bases from V and 3 bases from J, the junction contained 7 bases not matched to a gene. Germline CDR1 reads SGHRS; CDR2 reads YFSETQ. The CDR3 loop is CASSSNQGLAGTDTQYF. The CDR3 DNA sequence: TGCGCCAGCAGCTCGAACCAGGGACTAGCGGGGACAGATACGCAGTATTTT.

This sequence joins TRBV20-1 and TRBJ2-5, with D hard to call. The V end was cut by 7 bases, the J end by 7 bases, with 4 bases between. Germline CDR1 DFQATT, CDR2 SNEGSKA (reference sequence). The CDR3 runs to 8 residues. CDR3 DNA sequence: TGCAGTGGAGGGACCCAGTACTTC. Amino acids: CSGGTQYF.

The rearrangement joins TRBV4-1 to TRBJ1-1, with a tentative D call TRBD1 (5 bases). CDR3 length equals 15 residues. The germline gives CDR1 MGHRA, CDR2 YSYEKL. Between the trimmed V and J ends, which lost 4 bases and 4 bases, there was a span of 16 bases. The CDR3 loop is CASSPLAGSTTEAFF. The CDR3, as DNA: TGCGCCAGCAGCCCCCTGGCAGGGTCGACCACTGAAGCTTTCTTT.

A word on this clone: The same CDR3 is also encoded by other DNA sequences in this sample. This chain uses TRBV30 with TRBJ1-1; 9 bases line up with TRBD1. Trimming removed 0 bases from V and 3 bases from J; junction bases left unmatched: 2. Germline-derived CDR1 and CDR2 are GTSNPN and SVGIG (reference sequence). This CDR3 spans 14 amino acids. This CDR3 is CAWSVGQGYTEAFF. The DNA of the CDR3 is TGTGCCTGGAGTGTTGGACAGGGGTACACTGAAGCTTTCTTT.

This sequence joins TRBV6-6 and TRBJ2-1, with a possible D match to TRBD1 (5 bases). Germline-derived CDR1 and CDR2 are MNHNY and SVGAGI (reference sequence). Trimming took 5 bases from V and 8 from J, leaving 13 bases between them. There are 13 residues in the CDR3. The chain's CDR3 is CASSTLGVDEQFF. The CDR3 nucleotides are TGTGCCAGCAGTACTCTAGGGGTCGATGAGCAGTTCTTC.

This chain links TRBV6-5 with TRBJ2-5; possible D gene TRBD2, 6 bases. The V gene lost 0 bases and the J gene lost 3 bases, with 8 bases spanning the gap. CDR3 length: 14 amino acids. Germline V lookup: CDR1 MNHEY, CDR2 SVGAGI. CDR3 in amino acids: CASSYSLAEETQYF. The CDR3 region has the DNA TGTGCCAGCAGTTACTCTTTAGCGGAAGAGACCCAGTACTTC.

The chain is built from TRBV4-1 and TRBJ2-2; maybe TRBD1 (5 bases). The CDR3 has 16 residues. Trimming took 0 bases from V and 4 from J, leaving 12 bases between them. The germline V gene encodes CDR1 MGHRA and CDR2 YSYEKL. For the CDR3, the DNA is TGCGCCAGCAGCCAAGACCAGGGCATCGTCACCGGGGAGCTGTTTTTT. Translation: CASSQDQGIVTGELFF.

The chain recombines TRBV28 with TRBJ2-1; the D gene could be TRBD1 or TRBD2 (5 bases each). Looked up from germline, CDR1 is MDHEN and CDR2 is SYDVKM. The V end was cut by 5 bases, the J end by 3 bases, with 14 bases between. The CDR3 has 15 amino acids. DNA for the CDR3: TGTGCCAGCAGTCCCCCGGGACCCGACTACAATGAGCAGTTCTTC. It encodes CASSPPGPDYNEQFF.

This clone was seen a single time. J is TRBJ1-4 and V is TRBV19; D uncertain. The CDR3 is made up of 13 amino acids. Germline CDR1 LNHDA, CDR2 SQIVND (reference sequence). Trimming took 11 bases from V and 5 from J, leaving 15 bases between them. The CDR3 sequence: CAGKGVNNEKLFF. In DNA, the CDR3 is TGTGCCGGTAAGGGAGTTAACAATGAAAAACTGTTTTTT.

The chain has TRBV19 and TRBJ1-5; tentative D call: TRBD1 (6 bases). Germline CDR1 reads LNHDA; CDR2 reads SQIVND (reference sequence). The V gene lost 6 bases and the J gene lost 6 bases, with 15 bases spanning the gap. This CDR3 spans 14 amino acids. The DNA for the CDR3 is TGTGCCAGTAGGGACAGATTAGGGTTTCAGCCCCAGCATTTT. This codes for CASRDRLGFQPQHF.

The chain recombines TRBV6-5 with TRBJ2-7; weak D call: TRBD1 (5 bases). This CDR3 is 15 amino acids long. V shed 6 bases and J shed 0 bases, with 15 bases lying between them. Germline CDR1 MNHEY, CDR2 SVGAGI. In DNA form, the CDR3 reads TGTGCCAGCAGCCCCCACCCGACAGACTCCTACGAGCAGTACTTC. It translates to CASSPHPTDSYEQYF.

As to this clone: This same CDR3 is encoded by further DNA sequences in the sample. This chain joins TRBV27 and TRBJ1-5, with D hard to call. V shed 4 bases and J shed 3 bases, with 10 bases lying between them. The CDR3 is 14 residues long. Germline values: CDR1 MNHEY, CDR2 SMNVEV (reference sequence). The CDR3 loop is CASSSGASNQPQHF. CDR3 nucleotide sequence: TGTGCCAGCAGTTCAGGAGCCTCCAATCAGCCCCAGCATTTT.

The chain links TRBV29-1 to TRBJ2-5; possible D gene TRBD2, 6 bases. In germline, CDR1 is SQVTM, CDR2 ANQGSEA. The CDR3 is made up of 12 amino acids. V gave up 5 bases and J gave up 3 bases, with 10 bases separating them. This CDR3 reads CSVTGDEETQYF. The CDR3 coding sequence is TGCAGCGTTACGGGAGACGAAGAGACCCAGTACTTC. Supplemented by reference TRBV29-1 and TRBJ2-5, the full variable domain reads SAVISQKPSRDICQRGTSLTIQCQVDSQVTMMFWYRQQPGQSLTLIATANQGSEATYESGFVIDKFPISRPNLTFSTLTVSNMSPEDSSIYLCSVTGDEETQYFGPGTRLLVL.

V gene TRBV5-4 combines with J gene TRBJ2-7; the D call may be TRBD1 or TRBD2 (7 bases each). The V and J ends lost 2 bases and 2 bases respectively, with 14 bases between them. The CDR3 extends over 15 amino acids. The germline CDR1 and CDR2 sequences are SGHNT and YYREEE (reference sequence). The CDR3 region is CASSFGPGGAYEQYF. CDR3 bases: TGTGCCAGCAGCTTTGGCCCAGGGGGGGCCTACGAGCAGTACTTC.

The gene calls are TRBV27 and TRBJ1-5, with 10 bases aligning to TRBD1. The germline CDR1 and CDR2 sequences are MNHEY and SMNVEV (reference sequence). The CDR3 consists of 15 residues. Unmatched junction bases numbered 3, after V lost 2 bases and J lost 5 bases. CDR3 DNA sequence: TGTGCCAGCAGTTTAATAGGGACAGGGGATCAGCCCCAGCATTTT. It translates to CASSLIGTGDQPQHF.

CDR3 in DNA: TGTGCCAGCAGTGCGACAGGGGTGGCCTATGGCTACACCTTC. Residues: CASSATGVAYGYTF. This chain links TRBV28 with TRBJ1-2; 8 nucleotides agree with TRBD1. CDR1 and CDR2 (germline): MDHEN, SYDVKM. The CDR3 sequence is 14 residues long. Trimming took 5 bases from V and 4 from J; bases not matched to a gene: 6.

The chain recombines TRBV5-1 with TRBJ2-7; 9 nucleotides match TRBD2. The CDR3 spans 16 residues. V dropped 1 base and J dropped 2; count of bases not matched to a gene: 7. CDR1 and CDR2 from the germline V gene are SGHRS and YFSETQ. The CDR3 here is CASSLPLAGSPYEQYF. The CDR3 DNA is TGCGCCAGCAGCTTGCCACTAGCGGGCAGCCCCTACGAGCAGTACTTC.

This chain's CDR3 is CASKGSKNIQYF. In DNA form, the CDR3 reads TGTGCCAGCAAGGGCAGCAAAAACATTCAGTACTTC. The chain carries TRBV2 and TRBJ2-4; D is unclear. Deletions cut 7 bases from V and 3 bases from J, with 7 bases between. This CDR3 contains 12 residues. CDR1 and CDR2 from the germline V gene are SNHLY and FYNNEI.

Comment on this clone: Different DNA sequences within this sample yield the same CDR3. This chain uses TRBV5-1 with TRBJ2-7; D is perhaps TRBD1 (5 bases). Deletions cut 0 bases from V and 3 bases from J, with 7 bases between. The CDR3 covers 13 residues. Per the germline V gene, CDR1 is SGHRS and CDR2 is YFSETQ. Written as DNA, the CDR3 is TGCGCCAGCAGCTTGGAGGACAACTACGAGCAGTACTTC. It encodes CASSLEDNYEQYF.

This sequence joins TRBV13 and TRBJ2-1, with a tentative D call TRBD1 (5 bases). The germline V gene encodes CDR1 PRHDT and CDR2 FYEKMQ (reference sequence). The CDR3 runs 11 residues. V lost 5 bases to trimming and J lost 10 bases, with 9 bases between them. In DNA form, the CDR3 reads TGTGCCAGCAGCCTTCAGGGAGAGCAGTTCTTC. Translating it yields CASSLQGEQFF.

This clone has a single count. V usage is TRBV10-2 and J usage is TRBJ2-3; 14 bases line up with TRBD2. The CDR3 runs to 17 residues. V shed 6 bases and J 3 bases; nucleotides not matched to a gene: 8. Germline-derived CDR1 and CDR2 are WSHSY and SAAADI. CDR3 DNA: TGCGCCAGCAGCCCTCCGGGACTAGCGGGGGCGACAGATACGCAGTATTTT. This codes for CASSPPGLAGATDTQYF.

Remarks on this clone: The sample contains more than one DNA sequence encoding this CDR3. This sequence joins TRBV27 and TRBJ2-5; D not resolved. V lost 1 base, J lost 2 bases, and 5 bases lay in between. In germline, CDR1 is MNHEY, CDR2 SMNVEV (reference sequence). CDR3 length equals 13 residues. Written as DNA, the CDR3 is TGTGCCAGCAGTTTATACGGACAAGAGACCCAGTACTTC. The encoded protein is CASSLYGQETQYF.

The rearrangement links TRBV5-5 to TRBJ2-7; weak D call: TRBD1 (5 bases). The CDR3 contains 19 residues. Germline loops: CDR1 SGHKS, CDR2 YYEKEE (reference sequence). V dropped 3 bases and J dropped 4 bases, with 29 bases sitting between them. This CDR3 reads CASSSCYIVRALVYYEQYF. In nucleotides, the CDR3 is TGTGCCAGCAGCTCCTGCTATATAGTCAGGGCTCTTGTTTATTACGAGCAGTACTTC.

The chain combines TRBV10-2 with TRBJ2-3; D is perhaps TRBD1 or TRBD2 (5 bases each). V gave up 6 bases and J gave up 1 base, with 8 bases separating them. The CDR3 contains 13 residues. The germline gives CDR1 WSHSY, CDR2 SAAADI. The DNA for the CDR3 is TGCGCCAGCAGGGGACCAGGCACAGATACGCAGTATTTT. It translates to CASRGPGTDTQYF.

This clone was counted once. This chain connects TRBV27 to TRBJ2-2; D remains unclear. Germline V gives CDR1 MNHEY, CDR2 SMNVEV (reference sequence). V shed 2 bases and J shed 8 bases, with 12 bases lying between them. This CDR3 has 14 residues. The CDR3 spells CASSLVLIGGELFF. CDR3 DNA sequence: TGTGCCAGCAGTTTAGTACTAATCGGTGGGGAGCTGTTTTTT.